These 28 T cell receptor beta chains were all obtained from the same sample, sequenced in a study of T cells in Graves' hyperthyroidism and ophthalmopathy. There were TCR beta CDR3 regions amplified from RNA transcripts. The study used the HTBI primer set for a first-round RT-PCR of the TCR CDR3. TCRdb processed the multiplex PCR reads anew with MiXCR; each CDR3 protein has one entry. The data contain approximately 400,000 distinct CDR3 sequences, 13% of them singletons. Sequenced input: blood. The receptors come from a man between 25 and 39 years old with Graves' hyperthyroidism that later progressed to Graves' ophthalmopathy.

This clonotype was counted many times. The V call is TRBV12-3 or TRBV12-4, the J call TRBJ1-5; D is unclear. V dropped 5 bases and J dropped 2 bases, with 13 bases sitting between them. The CDR3 runs to 15 residues. CDR3 DNA: TGTGCCAGCAGTACCCGTTGGGATGGCAATCAGCCCCAGCATTTT. Protein: CASSTRWDGNQPQHF.

This clonotype has just a few counts. This chain connects TRBV12-5 to TRBJ1-5, with D possibly matching TRBD1 (5 bases). This CDR3 region has 17 residues. V lost 0 bases to trimming and J lost 3 bases, with 15 bases between them. Germline CDR1 and CDR2: LGHNT and FRNRAP. The CDR3 loop is CASGLVPGSLTNQPQHF. DNA of the CDR3: TGTGCTAGTGGTTTGGTACCAGGGAGTCTTACCAATCAGCCCCAGCATTTT.

This clonotype was picked up many times. This chain connects TRBV2 to TRBJ1-1; D call uncertain. There are 12 residues in the CDR3. Per germline, CDR1 SNHLY and CDR2 FYNNEI. With 6 bases removed from V and 3 bases from J, the gap between germline ends came to 8 bases. CDR3 bases: TGTGCCAGCAGCTACTTGGACACTGAAGCTTTCTTT. Translating it yields CASSYLDTEAFF. Together with reference TRBV2 and TRBJ1-1, the CDR3 gives the full variable domain: EPEVTQTPSHQVTQMGQEVILRCVPISNHLYFYWYRQILGQKVEFLVSFYNNEISEKSEIFDDQFSVERPDGSNFTLKIRSTKLEDSAMYFCASSYLDTEAFFGQGTRLTVV.

There are a few counts of this clonotype. The chain couples TRBV4-1 to TRBJ2-2; a weak D match, TRBD2 (5 bases). Germline V lookup: CDR1 MGHRA, CDR2 YSYEKL. This CDR3 spans 16 amino acids. Between the trimmed V and J ends, which lost 0 bases and 1 base, there was a span of 9 bases. The CDR3 sequence is CASSQDPAGNTGELFF. For the CDR3, the DNA is TGCGCCAGCAGCCAAGATCCTGCGGGGAACACCGGGGAGCTGTTTTTT.

This clonotype was seen at least ten times. The chain joins TRBV11-2 to TRBJ2-2; 7 nucleotides line up with TRBD2. The V segment lost 1 base and the J segment 3 bases; nucleotides outside the gene matches: 5. The CDR3 is made up of 16 amino acids. CDR1 and CDR2 from the germline V gene are SGHAT and FQNNGV. The DNA of the CDR3 is TGTGCCAGCAGCTTAGTTGGGACTACATACACCGGGGAGCTGTTTTTT. Amino acid sequence: CASSLVGTTYTGELFF.

Concerning this clonotype: A much larger clonotype is one base distant, so this may be a read error. The chain couples TRBV6-2 or TRBV6-3 to TRBJ1-4; TRBD1 matches at 12 bases. This CDR3 has 15 residues. Trimming at V came to 6 bases and at J to 8 bases, leaving 7 bases not matched to a gene. Per germline, CDR1 MNHEY and CDR2 SVGEGT. The DNA for the CDR3 is TGTGCCAGCAGAGACGGGACAGGGGGCCGAGAAAAACTGTTTTTT. It is translated as CASRDGTGGREKLFF.

This rearrangement joins TRBV5-1 to TRBJ2-5, with 14 bases aligning to TRBD2. Germline CDR1 SGHRS, CDR2 YFSETQ. The CDR3 runs 16 residues. With 4 bases clipped from V and 4 bases from J, the junction kept 6 bases outside the gene matches. The CDR3: CASSISGLAGGETQYF. The CDR3 DNA reads TGCGCCAGCAGCATTTCCGGACTAGCGGGGGGAGAGACCCAGTACTTC.

This clonotype came up many times. This chain connects TRBV11-3 to TRBJ2-7; 9 bases match TRBD1. Trimming at V came to 5 bases and at J to 3 bases, leaving 14 bases not matched to a gene. The CDR3 loop spans 17 amino acids. From germline, CDR1 is SGHNT and CDR2 YENEEA. The CDR3 DNA reads TGTGCCAGCAGCGCCACAACCGGACAGGGGTATCTCTACGAGCAGTACTTC. Translation gives CASSATTGQGYLYEQYF. Filled out from reference TRBV11-3 and TRBJ2-7, the complete variable domain reads EAGVVQSPRYKIIEKKQPVAFWCNPISGHNTLYWYLQNLGQGPELLIRYENEEAVDDSQLPKDRFSAERLKGVDSTLKIQPAELGDSAVYLCASSATTGQGYLYEQYFGPGTRLTVT.

This clonotype was recorded a few times. The chain links TRBV5-5 to TRBJ1-2; possible D gene TRBD1, 6 bases. The V gene's germline CDR1 is SGHKS and CDR2 YYEKEE (reference sequence). This CDR3 has 15 residues. V gave up 4 bases and J gave up 3 bases, with 16 bases separating them. The CDR3 sequence: CASSLGGAVYYGYTF. In DNA form, the CDR3 reads TGTGCCAGCAGCCTGGGGGGGGCGGTGTACTATGGCTACACCTTC.

This clonotype was detected only a few times. The gene calls are TRBV4-2 and TRBJ2-1, with 9 bases lining up with TRBD1. CDR1 is LGHNA and CDR2 is YNFKEQ in the germline V gene. The CDR3 loop spans 17 amino acids. The ends lost 1 base at V and 7 bases at J; junction bases unmatched: 11. For the CDR3, the DNA is TGTGCCAGCAGCCAAGTACTAGGGGACAGGGAAAAGAATGAGCAGTTCTTC. Residues: CASSQVLGDREKNEQFF.

The genes are TRBV6-1 and TRBJ1-3, with D possibly being TRBD1 (6 bases). The CDR3 spans 17 residues. The germline CDR1 and CDR2 sequences are MNHNS and SASEGT. V lost 5 bases, J lost 0 bases, and 17 bases lay in between. Here the CDR3 DNA reads TGTGCCAGCAGTCCCGGGGGACAACTGCCCTCTGGAAACACCATATATTTT. Translating gives CASSPGGQLPSGNTIYF.

This clonotype has a handful of counts. This rearrangement joins TRBV4-1 to TRBJ1-6; tentative D call: TRBD1 (6 bases). Germline CDR1 reads MGHRA; CDR2 reads YSYEKL. The CDR3 runs to 17 residues. Trimming took off 0 bases at V and 0 bases at J, with 9 bases between the two ends. The CDR3 region has the DNA TGCGCCAGCAGCCAAGATGGGGGCAGCTCCTATAATTCACCCCTCCACTTT. This sequence encodes CASSQDGGSSYNSPLHF.

CDR3 in amino acids: CASSQRGQASGNTIYF. In DNA form, the CDR3 reads TGTGCCAGCTCACAACGGGGACAGGCTTCTGGAAACACCATATATTTT. The chain joins TRBV18 to TRBJ1-3; 8 bases line up with TRBD1. Per germline, CDR1 KGHSH and CDR2 LQKENI. The CDR3 extends over 16 amino acids. Losses at the gene ends were 4 bases for V and 1 base for J; bases not matched to a gene: 6.

Ten or more counts support this clonotype. The chain employs TRBV11-3 and TRBJ2-7, with D maybe TRBD1 (6 bases). V gave up 3 bases and J gave up 2 bases, with 14 bases separating them. This CDR3 is built from 15 residues. The germline V gene has CDR1 SGHNT and CDR2 YENEEA. CDR3 DNA: TGTGCCAGCAGCTTGTCCCAGGGGTTTACCTACGAGCAGTACTTC. It specifies CASSLSQGFTYEQYF.

This clonotype was seen only a few times. This chain connects TRBV28 to TRBJ1-5; tentatively, D is TRBD1 (5 bases). Germline CDR1 MDHEN, CDR2 SYDVKM. V shed 5 bases and J shed 9 bases, with 17 bases lying between them. The CDR3 extends over 14 amino acids. In DNA form, the CDR3 reads TGTGCCAGCAGTAGCCCACCCGGCGGGGGGCCCCAGCATTTT. Encoded protein: CASSSPPGGGPQHF.

This clonotype was counted at least ten times. The genes are TRBV7-8 and TRBJ1-2; the D is unclear. CDR3 length equals 16 residues. Germline assignment: CDR1 SGHVS and CDR2 FQNEAQ. V was shortened by 0 bases and J by 7 bases, with 18 bases between the two germline ends. The CDR3 DNA follows: TGTGCCAGCAGCTTAGCAGGCGCAGGAGATGGTGGTGGCTACACCTTC. It translates to CASSLAGAGDGGGYTF.

On this clonotype itself: A much larger clone is a single base away; this may be a read error. J is TRBJ1-5 and V is TRBV28; a weak D match, TRBD1 (5 bases). Germline assignment: CDR1 MDHEN and CDR2 SYDVKM. The CDR3 runs to 15 residues. V was pared by 6 bases and J by 3 bases, with 15 bases between. CDR3 bases: TGTGCCAGCAGGGCCCGGGACCCCATCAATCAGCCCCAGCATTTT. It specifies CASRARDPINQPQHF.

A note on this clonotype: One end of the junction varies from germline; a read error may be responsible. This chain uses TRBV6-1 with TRBJ1-5, with D unclear. Germline V gives CDR1 MNHNS, CDR2 SASEGT. CDR3 length: 13 amino acids. CDR3 in DNA: TGTGCCAGCTGTGACCGGCGTAATCAGCCCCAGCATTTT. Its translation is CASCDRRNQPQHF.

The chain has TRBV5-5 and TRBJ2-6, with a possible D match to TRBD1 (6 bases). In germline, CDR1 is SGHKS, CDR2 YYEKEE (reference sequence). The CDR3 contains 15 residues. Trimming took off 5 bases at V and 2 bases at J, with 11 bases between the two ends. The DNA for the CDR3 is TGTGCCAGCAGTTCCGACAGGACTGGGGCCAACGTCCTGACTTTC. Its translation is CASSSDRTGANVLTF. Filled out from reference TRBV5-5 and TRBJ2-6, the complete variable domain reads DAGVTQSPTHLIKTRGQQVTLRCSPISGHKSVSWYQQVLGQGPQFIFQYYEKEERGRGNFPDRFSARQFPNYSSELNVNALLLGDSALYLCASSSDRTGANVLTFGAGSRLTVL.

In its sample, this clonotype was seen a few times. The chain has TRBV27 and TRBJ2-7; D may correspond to TRBD1 or TRBD2 (5 bases each). Trimming removed 6 bases from V and 4 bases from J, with 13 bases in between. Germline V CDR1 and CDR2: MNHEY, SMNVEV (reference sequence). This CDR3 is built from 13 residues. CDR3 sequence (DNA): TGTGCCAGCAGCCGACAGAGGGTTTACGAGCAGTACTTC. This gives the protein CASSRQRVYEQYF.

This clonotype has a count of ten or more. V is TRBV7-9 and J is TRBJ1-2, with D maybe TRBD1 (6 bases). CDR3 size: 15 residues. In germline, CDR1 is SEHNR, CDR2 FQNEAQ (reference sequence). The germline V and J ends were trimmed by 7 bases and 0 bases, with 15 bases remaining between them. CDR3 DNA sequence: TGTGCCAGCACCATATCGGACAGAGCTAACTATGGCTACACCTTC. It encodes CASTISDRANYGYTF.

This clonotype was picked up many times. The rearrangement links TRBV30 to TRBJ1-2, with TRBD1 as a possible D gene (5 bases). V was cut by 2 bases and J by 4 bases, with 14 bases left in between. Germline V CDR1 and CDR2: GTSNPN, SVGIG (reference sequence). This CDR3 is built from 14 residues. CDR3 DNA sequence: TGTGCCTGGAGTCAACCGGGGCCCCTCTATGGCTACACCTTC. Protein product: CAWSQPGPLYGYTF.

This clonotype was seen at least ten times. The chain couples TRBV2 to TRBJ2-7, with 10 nucleotides matching TRBD2. V lost 7 bases to trimming and J lost 1 base; unmatched junction nucleotides: 1. The length of the CDR3 is 13 residues. The germline V gene encodes CDR1 SNHLY and CDR2 FYNNEI. The CDR3 here is CASMGLASYEQYF. CDR3 DNA sequence: TGTGCCAGCATGGGACTAGCGTCCTACGAGCAGTACTTC.

This chain joins TRBV27 and TRBJ2-2; D gene unclear. The CDR3 sequence is 14 residues long. Per germline, CDR1 MNHEY and CDR2 SMNVEV (reference sequence). The V end lost 2 bases, the J end lost 4 bases, and 8 bases lay between the germline ends. The CDR3 reads CASSLDPPTGELFF. CDR3 in DNA: TGTGCCAGCAGTTTAGATCCCCCCACCGGGGAGCTGTTTTTT.

With regard to this clonotype: A clone one base away is much larger, so this may be a read error. This rearrangement joins TRBV6-1 to TRBJ2-7, with TRBD1 matching 10 bases. Germline-derived CDR1 and CDR2 are MNHNS and SASEGT. The CDR3 spans 14 residues. The CDR3 sequence: CAGSQTGGSYEQYF. Here the CDR3 DNA reads TGTGCCGGCAGCCAGACAGGGGGCAGCTACGAGCAGTACTTC.

This rearrangement joins TRBV20-1 to TRBJ1-6; D unresolved. The CDR3 has 13 residues. Trimming left V 3 bases short and J 8 bases short, with 11 bases between. Germline assignment: CDR1 DFQATT and CDR2 SNEGSKA (reference sequence). The CDR3 is CSARRASDSPLHF. In nucleotides, the CDR3 is TGCAGTGCTAGGAGGGCCTCGGATTCACCCCTCCACTTT.

This clonotype was recorded at least ten times. The CDR3 DNA is TGTGCCAGCACTCCTCAAAGGCAACAGGGGGGAAATGAGCAGTTCTTC. Its translation: CASTPQRQQGGNEQFF. V usage is TRBV2 and J usage is TRBJ2-1, with 8 bases lining up with TRBD1. The CDR3 extends over 16 amino acids. Germline CDR1 reads SNHLY; CDR2 reads FYNNEI. Trimming removed 7 bases from V and 7 bases from J; junction bases left unmatched: 15.

The chain employs TRBV19 and TRBJ2-3; D unclear. The germline CDR1 and CDR2 sequences are LNHDA and SQIVND (reference sequence). Trimming took off 11 bases at V and 0 bases at J, with 12 bases between the two ends. The CDR3 loop spans 13 amino acids. For the CDR3, the DNA is TGTGCCTCCCGGGCACCTAGCACAGATACGCAGTATTTT. Translation gives CASRAPSTDTQYF.